The source of this T cell receptor beta chain is a study of T cells generated in artificial thymic organoids (dated by TCRdb to between 2016 and 2019). Describing the broader study: In some experiments, thymic T cells were further FACS-purified to deplete CD4 immature single positive or double positive precursors. TCR alpha and beta CDR3 repertoires of in vitro artificial thymic organoid-derived CD8 single positive T cells were compared with thymic and peripheral blood naive CD8 T cells. The displayed repertoire sequencing data were described as being representative of three independent experiments.

Separate semi-nested PCR amplifications were run for the TCRalpha and TCRbeta libraries, using Advantage 2 and reverse primers located in the TRAC or TRBC constant regions. First-strand cDNA synthesis used between roughly 3 and 500 ng of total RNA. The TCR cDNA libraries were generated by 5'-RACE using the SMARTer PCR cDNA Synthesis kit, with a poly-dT primer driving first-strand synthesis. Semi-nested constant-region reverse primers carried 5-nucleotide sample-specific barcodes, and products were cleaned with the Zymo DNA Clean and Concentrator-5 kit. Up to ten barcoded samples were pooled, ligated to Illumina adaptors and sequenced as 2 x 150 bp paired-end reads on an Illumina MiSeq. Regarding the original processing steps: After demultiplexing, reads were aligned using BLAT against a custom library built from IMGT containing every combination of human TRAV, TRAJ, TRBV, TRBD and TRBJ. The best BLAT hits were picked using pslCDnaFilter (-maxAligns=1, -ignoreIntrons), and custom Perl scripts were used to calculate clonotype frequencies. TCRdb trimmed public reads at Q25 via fastp, called clones via MiXCR and kept in-frame beta chains. Every CDR3 protein is listed once, alongside the most common genes and DNA of its rows. The V and J calls and clone size are TCRdb's, not the authors'. Counted in this sample were about 8,500 distinct CDR3 sequences; about a sixth of them appeared once. The biggest ten clones account for around 1.4% of the sample.

Primary CD8+ T cells were enriched with magnetic beads using the Miltenyi CD8+ T cell Isolation Kit. Organoid and thymic CD3+TCRalphabeta+CD8 single positive T cells were FACS sorted before RNA extraction. For each sample, total RNA was purified from roughly 40,000 to 200,000 sorted cells using the RNeasy Micro kit, and RNA quality was assessed on an Agilent RNA 6000 Nano chip. To release thymocytes, thymic fragments were dissected, broken up by pipetting and passed through a 70 um strainer. Concerning this clonotype: It lacks a known antigen. No base quality information exists; no much larger clone differs at one position.

General study outcomes and caveats: The TCR clonotype diversity of organoid-derived CD8 single positive T cells was physiological and comparable to that of naive CD8 T cells from thymus and blood.

At the junction V is shortened by 2 bases and J by 3 bases; bases outside the gene matches: 6. Inclusive of the bounding cysteine and phenylalanine, the CDR3 is 16 residues long. Only the CDR3 portion is preserved as DNA: 48 bases, with reading frame beginning at the first base. From a lookup of the germline V gene (reference sequence), CDR1 and CDR2 are SEHNR and FQNEAQ. The rearranged chain carries TRBV7-9 and TRBJ2-7; TRBD1 fits 11 bases in the junction. The sequence came from a human donor who gave cord blood stem cells for thymic organoid culture, a cardiac surgery patient who gave postnatal thymus, or a blood donor (not recorded which). The sample was naive CD8+ T cells from the thymus. The sample's cell subset or site, from its label and the paper: CD3+TCRalphabeta+CD8SP T cells; for blood, CD45RO-CCR7+ naive CD8+ T cells. The CDR3 reads CASSLNGQGALYEQYF. The nucleotide sequence is TGTGCCAGCAGCTTAAATGGACAGGGGGCCCTCTACGAGCAGTACTTC. When the CDR3 is completed using the reference TRBV7-9 and TRBJ2-7 genes on either side, the full variable domain is DTGVSQNPRHKITKRGQNVTFRCDPISEHNRLYWYRQTLGQGPEFLTYFQNEAQLEKSRLLSDRFSAERPKGSFSTLEIQRTEQGDSAMYLCASSLNGQGALYEQYFGPGTRLTVT.